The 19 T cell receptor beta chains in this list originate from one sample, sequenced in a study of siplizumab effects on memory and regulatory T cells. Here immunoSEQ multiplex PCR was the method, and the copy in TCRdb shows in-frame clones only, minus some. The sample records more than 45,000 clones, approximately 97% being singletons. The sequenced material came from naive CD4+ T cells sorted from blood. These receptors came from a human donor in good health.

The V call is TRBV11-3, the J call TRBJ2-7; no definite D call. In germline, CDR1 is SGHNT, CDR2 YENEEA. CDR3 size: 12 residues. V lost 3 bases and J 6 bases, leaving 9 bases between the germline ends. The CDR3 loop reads CASSLRGSEQYF. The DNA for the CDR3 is TGTGCCAGCAGCTTGCGAGGATCCGAGCAGTACTTC.

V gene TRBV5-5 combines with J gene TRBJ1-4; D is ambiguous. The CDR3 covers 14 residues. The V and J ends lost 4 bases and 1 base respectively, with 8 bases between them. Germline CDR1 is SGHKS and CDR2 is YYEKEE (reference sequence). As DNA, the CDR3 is TGTGCCAGCAGCCTACTCAGAACTAATGAAAAACTGTTTTTT. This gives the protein CASSLLRTNEKLFF. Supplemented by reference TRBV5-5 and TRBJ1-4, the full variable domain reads DAGVTQSPTHLIKTRGQQVTLRCSPISGHKSVSWYQQVLGQGPQFIFQYYEKEERGRGNFPDRFSARQFPNYSSELNVNALLLGDSALYLCASSLLRTNEKLFFGSGTQLSVL.

CDR3 residues: CASSLGQNNEKLFF. CDR3 DNA: TGTGCCAGCTCATTGGGACAGAATAATGAAAAACTGTTTTTT. V and J are TRBV18 and TRBJ1-4; 7 bases map to TRBD1. Germline V gives CDR1 KGHSH, CDR2 LQKENI. The V and J ends lost 5 bases and 4 bases, in that order; junction bases with no gene match: 4. The length of the CDR3 is 14 residues. The variable domain in full, with the rest retrieved from reference TRBV18 and TRBJ1-4, is NAGVMQNPRHLVRRRGQEARLRCSPMKGHSHVYWYRQLPEEGLKFMVYLQKENIIDESGMPKERFSAEFPKEGPSILRIQQVVRGDSAAYFCASSLGQNNEKLFFGSGTQLSVL.

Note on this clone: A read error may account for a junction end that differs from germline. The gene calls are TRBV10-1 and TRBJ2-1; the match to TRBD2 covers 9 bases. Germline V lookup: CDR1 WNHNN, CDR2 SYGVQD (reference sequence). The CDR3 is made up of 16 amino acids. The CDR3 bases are TGCGCCAGCAGTAAGTCGACTAGCGGAGGGTACAATGAGCAGTTCTTC. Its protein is CASSKSTSGGYNEQFF.

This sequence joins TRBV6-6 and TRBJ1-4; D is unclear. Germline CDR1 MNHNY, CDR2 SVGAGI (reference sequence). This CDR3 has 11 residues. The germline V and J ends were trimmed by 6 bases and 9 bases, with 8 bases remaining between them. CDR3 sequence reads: CASSALQKLFF. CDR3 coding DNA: TGTGCCAGCAGCGCCCTTCAAAAACTGTTTTTT.

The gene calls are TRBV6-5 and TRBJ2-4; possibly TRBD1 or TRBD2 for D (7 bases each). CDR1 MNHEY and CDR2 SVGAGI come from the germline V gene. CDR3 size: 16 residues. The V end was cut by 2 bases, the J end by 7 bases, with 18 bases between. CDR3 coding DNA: TGTGCCAGCAGTTACGGGAGGGGGCGCCCCGATAACATTCAGTACTTC. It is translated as CASSYGRGRPDNIQYF.

For the CDR3, the DNA is TGTGCCTGGAGTGCCGGGTACGAGCAGTACTTC. Translated: CAWSAGYEQYF. V usage is TRBV30 and J usage is TRBJ2-7; D gene uncertain. Trimming left V 1 base short and J 4 bases short, with 5 bases between. Germline V gene data show CDR1 as GTSNPN and CDR2 as SVGIG (reference sequence). The CDR3 runs to 11 residues.

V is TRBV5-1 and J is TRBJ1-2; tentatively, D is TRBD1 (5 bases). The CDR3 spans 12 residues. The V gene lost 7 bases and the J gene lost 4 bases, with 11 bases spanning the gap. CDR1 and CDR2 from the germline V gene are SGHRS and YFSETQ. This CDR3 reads CASAETVYGYTF. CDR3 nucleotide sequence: TGCGCCAGCGCTGAGACAGTCTATGGCTACACCTTC. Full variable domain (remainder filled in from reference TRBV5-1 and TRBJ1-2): KAGVTQTPRYLIKTRGQQVTLSCSPISGHRSVSWYQQTPGQGLQFLFEYFSETQRNKGNFPGRFSGRQFSNSRSEMNVSTLELGDSALYLCASAETVYGYTFGSGTRLTVV.

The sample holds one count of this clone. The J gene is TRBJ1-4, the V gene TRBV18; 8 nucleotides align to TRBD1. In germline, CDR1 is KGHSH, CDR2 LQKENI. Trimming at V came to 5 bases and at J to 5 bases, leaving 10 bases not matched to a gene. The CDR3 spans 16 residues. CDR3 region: CASSTRIGTGNEKLFF. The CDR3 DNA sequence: TGTGCCAGCTCAACGAGAATTGGGACAGGAAATGAAAAACTGTTTTTT.

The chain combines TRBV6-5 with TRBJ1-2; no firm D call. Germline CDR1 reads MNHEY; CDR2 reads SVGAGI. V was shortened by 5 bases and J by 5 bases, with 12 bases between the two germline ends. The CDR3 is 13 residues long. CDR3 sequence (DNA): TGTGCCAGCAGTCGCCCCTGGGGTTATGGCTACACCTTC. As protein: CASSRPWGYGYTF.

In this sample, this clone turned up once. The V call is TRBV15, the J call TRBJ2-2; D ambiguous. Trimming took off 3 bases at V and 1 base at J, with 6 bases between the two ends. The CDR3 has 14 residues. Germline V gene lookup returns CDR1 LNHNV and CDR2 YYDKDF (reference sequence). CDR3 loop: CATSSGLNTGELFF. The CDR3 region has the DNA TGTGCCACCAGCAGCGGTTTGAACACCGGGGAGCTGTTTTTT.

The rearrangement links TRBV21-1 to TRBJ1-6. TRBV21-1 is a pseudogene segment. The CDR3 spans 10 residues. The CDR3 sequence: CAINISPLHF. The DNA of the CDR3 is TGTGCCATCAATATTTCACCCCTCCACTTT.

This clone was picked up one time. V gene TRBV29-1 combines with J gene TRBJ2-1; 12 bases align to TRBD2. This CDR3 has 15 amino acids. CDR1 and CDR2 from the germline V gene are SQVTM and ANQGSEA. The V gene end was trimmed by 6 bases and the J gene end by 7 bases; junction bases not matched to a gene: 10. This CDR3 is CSVAKGTSGYNEQFF. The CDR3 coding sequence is TGCAGCGTAGCTAAAGGGACTAGCGGGTATAATGAGCAGTTCTTC.

CDR3 in DNA: TGTGCCAGCTCACCACCGCTCAGGCAATTCTATGGCTACACCTTC. It specifies CASSPPLRQFYGYTF. This chain joins TRBV18 and TRBJ1-2; unclear D gene. This CDR3 has 15 amino acids. Trimming stripped 0 bases from V and 4 bases from J, with 12 bases between. In germline, CDR1 is KGHSH, CDR2 LQKENI. Using reference TRBV18 and TRBJ1-2 for the parts outside the CDR3, the full variable domain is NAGVMQNPRHLVRRRGQEARLRCSPMKGHSHVYWYRQLPEEGLKFMVYLQKENIIDESGMPKERFSAEFPKEGPSILRIQQVVRGDSAAYFCASSPPLRQFYGYTFGSGTRLTVV.

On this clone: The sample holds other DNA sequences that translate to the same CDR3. CDR3 bases: TGTGCCAGCAGGTCCTTAGGTGGTCAGCCCCAGCATTTT. Its protein is CASRSLGGQPQHF. This sequence joins TRBV6-6 and TRBJ1-5, with D uncertain. Trimming removed 6 bases at V and 6 bases at J, with 12 bases between. Germline V gene sequence: CDR1 MNHNY, CDR2 SVGAGI (reference sequence). The CDR3 contains 13 residues.

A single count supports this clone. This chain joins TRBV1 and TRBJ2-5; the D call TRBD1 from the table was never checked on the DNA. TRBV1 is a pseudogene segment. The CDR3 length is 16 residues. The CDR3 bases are TGCACCAGCAGCCAGGGGACAGGGGGCTTCGTGGAGACCCAGTACTTC. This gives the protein CTSSQGTGGFVETQYF.

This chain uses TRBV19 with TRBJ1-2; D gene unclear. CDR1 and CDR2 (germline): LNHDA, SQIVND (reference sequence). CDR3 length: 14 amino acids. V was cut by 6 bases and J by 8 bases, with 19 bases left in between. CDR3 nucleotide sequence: TGTGCCAGTAGATTTTCAGAGATATCTGGCGGCTACACCTTC. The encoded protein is CASRFSEISGGYTF.

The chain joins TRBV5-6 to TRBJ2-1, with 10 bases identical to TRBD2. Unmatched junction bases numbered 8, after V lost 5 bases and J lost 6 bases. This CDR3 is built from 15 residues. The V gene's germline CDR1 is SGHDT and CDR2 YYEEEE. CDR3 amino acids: CASRSSSGSSNEQFF. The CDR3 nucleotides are TGTGCCAGCAGGTCCTCTAGCGGGAGTTCCAATGAGCAGTTCTTC.

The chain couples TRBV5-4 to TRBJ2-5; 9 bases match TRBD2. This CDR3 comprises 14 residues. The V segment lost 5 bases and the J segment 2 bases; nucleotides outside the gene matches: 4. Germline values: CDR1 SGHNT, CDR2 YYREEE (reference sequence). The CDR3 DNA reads TGTGCCAGCAGGCTAGCGGGAACTCAAGAGACCCAGTACTTC. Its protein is CASRLAGTQETQYF.